This T cell receptor beta chain was obtained from a study of OX40 agonist ivuxolimab in advanced cancers. With respect to the entire study: The costimulatory receptor OX40 (CD134) was targeted by ivuxolimab, a fully human IgG2 agonistic monoclonal antibody. Three dose-escalation patients achieved partial responses, one with hepatocellular carcinoma and two with cutaneous melanoma. In the dose-escalation cohort, more than 80% of patients were male, and the mean age was around 65 years with a range of about 20 to 80. Prior anti-PD-1, anti-PD-L1 or anti-CTLA-4 therapy was permitted, and checkpoint inhibitors had been received by about 44% of dose-escalation patients. Of the 50 to 55 dose-escalation patients, hepatocellular carcinoma was present in approximately 20, melanoma in some 15, renal cell carcinoma in 9 and head and neck cancer in 9. Intravenous ivuxolimab was administered to patients every 2 weeks at six dose levels: 0.01, 0.1, 0.3, 1.5, 3 and 10 mg/kg. The paper covers the monotherapy dose-escalation part of the phase I ivuxolimab trial, which included N ≈ 52 patients. Peripheral TCRbeta sequencing was intended to test whether TCR sequence diversity was altered and clonal T-cell expansion was caused by ivuxolimab.

The trial excluded patients who had a history of autoimmune disease or were on systemic immunosuppression. Peripheral blood for TCR sequencing was drawn from every dose cohort at baseline, at cycle 4 day 1 and at cycle 7 day 1. The samples were drawn from a first-in-human, open-label, multicenter phase I dose-escalation trial of ivuxolimab. Adults with locally advanced or metastatic head and neck squamous cell, hepatocellular, melanoma or renal cell carcinoma were enrolled in the trial. Before TCR sequencing, CD4+ T cells and CD8+ T cells were sorted from peripheral blood as separate populations. To sequence the TCRbeta CDR3 region, genomic DNA was isolated from the sorted cells. The immunoSEQ Assay was used for sequencing of TCRbeta CDR3 regions. Held by TCRdb, this immuneACCESS table contains in-frame sequences only and omits some clones. Under half of the omission traces to an unresolved V gene where checked; the cause of the rest is unknown. The table for this sample lists more than 35,000 clones; approximately 86% of them were counted only once. The top ten clonotypes cover 12% of the sample.

Worth noting for this clone: Its antigen target is currently unknown. Base-call qualities are not available, and no considerably larger clone is one nucleotide away.

Looking up the germline V gene yields CDR1 SGHAT and CDR2 FQNNGV. Taken from cysteine to phenylalanine, the CDR3 has 16 residues. Only the CDR3 region is kept as DNA, spanning 48 bases read in frame from base 1. Clipping removes 3 bases from V and 6 bases from J, with 10 as the unmatched junction base count. The full study reports these points: At doses from 0.1 to 3.0 mg/kg, clonal expansion was seen in both CD4+ and CD8+ blood T cells between baseline and week 6. Low levels of normalized T-cell clonal expansion were also seen in some nonresponding patients. The antigen specificity of the peripheral T cells that underwent clonal expansion was not determined. On average, CD8+ T cells showed more expanded clones than CD4+ T cells after ivuxolimab. In the 0.1-3.0 mg/kg groups, partial responders were among the patients with the lowest normalized peripheral clonal expansion, particularly in CD8+ T cells.

The rearrangement combines TRBV11-2 with TRBJ2-5; 10 bases in the middle match TRBD2. The clonotype originates from an adult with an advanced solid tumor such as melanoma, head and neck, liver or kidney cancer. Sequencing used CD4+ or CD8+ T cells sorted from blood, obtained in a trial of the OX40 agonist ivuxolimab. CDR3 region: CASSLQRTSGWKTQYF. The nucleotide sequence is given as TGTGCCAGCAGCTTGCAAAGGACTAGCGGATGGAAGACCCAGTACTTC.